The TCR beta chain under discussion was sequenced for a study of human T cells and chemical hapten exposure. Study results and caveats: Controls formed significantly fewer large CDR3 similarity clusters than expanded TCRs did. PT1 expanded TCR counts and patch test score correlated positively.

This clonotype has at least ten counts. The antigen remains unidentified. The germline V and J ends were trimmed by 8 bases and 0 bases, with 14 bases remaining between them. CDR1 and CDR2 (germline): GTSNPN, SVGIG (reference sequence). CDR3 length: 13 amino acids. MiXCR, run by TCRdb on the RACE reads, gives a single entry per CDR3 protein. The table shows approximately 43,000 distinct CDR3 sequences, with 3.5% to 4% occurring only once. The time point is: patch test 1, 2 weeks after DPC sensitization. Regarding treatment: therapeutic diphenylcyclopropenone sensitization with weekly scalp DPC. Extraction yielded total RNA from whole blood (unfractionated).

This TCR was recovered from a man aged 50 to 60 with alopecia areata. Some clones in this sample may be carry-over from other donors' samples. J is TRBJ2-7 and V is TRBV30, with no clear D. The source material was whole blood, sampled in connection with sensitization to the hapten diphenylcyclopropenone (DPC). CDR3 sequence reads: CALGPRGSYEQYF. In DNA, the CDR3 is TGTGCCCTGGGCCCTCGAGGCTCCTACGAGCAGTACTTC.